The TCR beta chain described here comes from a study of shared clonotypes between healthy human individuals. Study-wide findings and caveats: Naive subsets, compared against memory subsets, generally had larger estimated richness values.

This CDR3 is 14 amino acids long. Germline V CDR1 and CDR2: MNHEY, SMNVEV (reference sequence). V was shortened by 3 bases and J by 2 bases, with 11 bases between the two germline ends. The repertoire was sequenced with immunoSEQ multiplex PCR; TCRdb's copy has only in-frame clones and lacks some. The sample lists about 2.4 million clones, 80% to 95% occurring once. Concerning this clone: Its antigen is still unknown.

Source material: naive CD4+ T cells from PBMCs. As to subset: CD45RA+ positively selected. The V gene is TRBV27, the J gene TRBJ2-7; either TRBD1 or TRBD2 may fit D (6 bases each). The origin of this receptor is a man younger than 30 in good health. Some clones in this sample may be carry-over from other donors' samples. The CDR3 bases are TGTGCCAGCAGTTTTGGAGGGGGTACCTACGAGCAGTACTTC. Its translation: CASSFGGGTYEQYF.